What follows are 16 T cell receptor beta chains derived from one specimen sequenced in a study of regulatory T cells in long-lasting Graves disease. As to time point: newly diagnosed GD, antithyroid drugs for less than 3 months. RNA isolated from PBMCs was used to make the TCR library. Combining iRepertoire HTBI primers with Arm-PCR of CDR3 regions, the authors built TCR beta libraries. TCRdb itself ran the multiplex PCR reads through MiXCR, one entry per CDR3 protein. The sample has about 420,000 distinct CDR3 sequences, about 16% seen once. This sample also appeared in a second study, on T cells in Graves' hyperthyroidism and ophthalmopathy.

Material: peripheral blood mononuclear cells (PBMCs), obtained at new diagnosis, from a patient treated with antithyroid drugs. Every receptor here comes from a woman in her late teens or twenties with Graves disease.

The J gene is TRBJ1-5, the V gene TRBV12-3 or TRBV12-4; unclear D gene. Trimming stripped 8 bases from V and 7 bases from J, with 18 bases between. The CDR3 totals 14 residues. CDR3 sequence: CASEPNLSSQPQHF. CDR3 coding DNA: TGTGCCAGCGAGCCTAATTTGTCGAGCCAGCCCCAGCATTTT.

In its sample, this clonotype was seen many times. CDR3: CASSRGEPTDTQYF. The CDR3 nucleotides read TGTGCCAGCAGTCGGGGCGAACCAACAGATACGCAGTATTTT. The genes are TRBV28 and TRBJ2-3; D assignment may be TRBD1 or TRBD2 (5 bases each). Deletions cut 5 bases from V and 3 bases from J, with 12 bases between. Germline V lookup: CDR1 MDHEN, CDR2 SYDVKM. The CDR3 sequence is 14 residues long. The full variable domain, rest sourced from reference TRBV28 and TRBJ2-3, is DVKVTQSSRYLVKRTGEKVFLECVQDMDHENMFWYRQDPGLGLRLIYFSYDVKMKEKGDIPEGYSVSREKKERFSLILESASTNQTSMYLCASSRGEPTDTQYFGPGTRLTVL.

The V and J genes are TRBV4-1 and TRBJ2-7; D ambiguous. Germline assignment: CDR1 MGHRA and CDR2 YSYEKL. CDR3 length equals 14 residues. V lost 7 bases, J lost 0 bases, and 13 bases lay in between. CDR3 amino acids: CASTDGRNSYEQYF. The CDR3 region has the DNA TGCGCCAGCACCGATGGAAGGAACTCCTACGAGCAGTACTTC.

A few counts support this clonotype. The V and J genes are TRBV9 and TRBJ1-1; D gene uncertain. The CDR3 extends over 12 amino acids. Germline CDR1 and CDR2: SGDLS and YYNGEE. V was pared by 2 bases and J by 8 bases, with 10 bases between. CDR3 coding DNA: TGTGCCAGCAGCGTGGGTGAGGCAGAAGCTTTCTTT. It encodes CASSVGEAEAFF.

At least ten counts were recorded for this clonotype. The chain employs TRBV20-1 and TRBJ2-1; 10 positions match TRBD2. The CDR3 has 14 amino acids. CDR1 is DFQATT, CDR2 SNEGSKA, per germline (reference sequence). J lost 8 bases, V lost 3 bases, and 7 bases had no gene match. The CDR3 coding sequence is TGCAGTGCTAGTCGGCTAGCGGGAGTACATGAGCAGTTCTTC. Encoded protein: CSASRLAGVHEQFF.

The chain carries TRBV4-1 and TRBJ2-7; 9 bases map to TRBD2. The germline V gene encodes CDR1 MGHRA and CDR2 YSYEKL. The CDR3 is 15 residues long. J was trimmed by 0 bases and V by 5 bases; bases with no gene match: 5. The CDR3 protein is CASSYSGRSSYEQYF. In nucleotides, the CDR3 is TGCGCCAGCAGCTACAGCGGGAGGTCCTCCTACGAGCAGTACTTC.

This clonotype was picked up many times. CDR3 residues: CASCRREIGYEQYF. CDR3 coding DNA: TGTGCCAGCTGCCGGCGGGAGATTGGGTACGAGCAGTACTTC. The chain recombines TRBV6-1 with TRBJ2-7; 7 positions agree with TRBD2. With 8 bases clipped from V and 4 bases from J, the junction kept 11 bases outside the gene matches. CDR3 length: 14 residues. CDR1 MNHNS and CDR2 SASEGT come from the germline V gene.

This chain connects TRBV29-1 to TRBJ2-7; 11 bases are a match to TRBD2. The CDR3 is 13 amino acids. The trim removed 7 bases at V and 0 bases at J, leaving 2 bases unmatched. Germline assignment: CDR1 SQVTM and CDR2 ANQGSEA. CDR3 amino acids: CSATSGASYEQYF. CDR3 nucleotide sequence: TGCAGCGCGACTAGCGGGGCCTCCTACGAGCAGTACTTC.

The chain carries TRBV10-3 and TRBJ2-6, with D perhaps assigned TRBD1 or TRBD2 (5 bases each). The V end was cut by 0 bases, the J end by 1 base, with 7 bases between. Germline assignment: CDR1 ENHRY and CDR2 SYGVKD. CDR3 length: 16 residues. The CDR3 protein is CAISESGGSGANVLTF. CDR3 nucleotide sequence: TGTGCCATCAGTGAGTCTGGGGGTTCTGGGGCCAACGTCCTGACTTTC.

In nucleotides, the CDR3 is TGTGCCAGCATAAAGCGGGCCCCCTACGAGCAGTACTTC. The encoded protein is CASIKRAPYEQYF. This rearrangement joins TRBV28 to TRBJ2-7, with D possibly matching TRBD2 (6 bases). This CDR3 has 13 amino acids. Germline lookup yields CDR1 MDHEN and CDR2 SYDVKM. Trimming shortened V by 7 bases and J by 2 bases, and 12 bases separated the two germline ends.

The V and J genes are TRBV28 and TRBJ1-1; 7 bases fit TRBD1. V lost 0 bases and J lost 3; bases outside the gene matches: 7. The V gene's germline CDR1 is MDHEN and CDR2 SYDVKM. This CDR3 has 16 residues. CDR3 region: CASSLWGTVVDTEAFF. CDR3 DNA sequence: TGTGCCAGCAGTTTATGGGGGACAGTCGTGGACACTGAAGCTTTCTTT.

A few counts support this clonotype. This chain connects TRBV20-1 to TRBJ2-7; tentatively, D is TRBD1 (5 bases). CDR1 is DFQATT and CDR2 is SNEGSKA in the germline V gene (reference sequence). V gave up 4 bases and J gave up 3 bases, with 16 bases separating them. This CDR3 has 14 residues. CDR3 residues: CSATPGRTLYEQYF. Written as DNA, the CDR3 is TGCAGTGCTACCCCAGGAAGGACACTCTACGAGCAGTACTTC.

There are many counts of this clonotype. The J gene is TRBJ2-1, the V gene TRBV20-1, with D possibly being TRBD1 or TRBD2 (5 bases each). V gave up 6 bases and J gave up 5 bases, with 20 bases separating them. CDR3 length: 15 amino acids. The germline V gene has CDR1 DFQATT and CDR2 SNEGSKA (reference sequence). CDR3 region: CSAAGTWETNNEQFF. Written as DNA, the CDR3 is TGCAGTGCCGCCGGGACGTGGGAGACGAACAATGAGCAGTTCTTC.

Many counts were recorded for this clonotype. The J gene is TRBJ2-1, the V gene TRBV20-1, with 9 bases fitting TRBD2. The J segment lost 4 bases and the V segment lost 3 bases, leaving 4 bases of the junction unmatched. Germline V gives CDR1 DFQATT, CDR2 SNEGSKA (reference sequence). CDR3 length equals 14 residues. The CDR3 sequence is CSASASGMYNEQFF. CDR3 coding DNA: TGCAGTGCTAGCGCTAGCGGGATGTACAATGAGCAGTTCTTC.

This clonotype was seen ten or more times. This chain links TRBV11-1 with TRBJ2-3; TRBD2 agrees at 12 bases. V lost 4 bases to trimming and J lost 4 bases; unmatched junction nucleotides: 12. The CDR3 spans 18 residues. Germline-derived CDR1 and CDR2 are SGHAT and FQDESV (reference sequence). In DNA, the CDR3 is TGTGCCAGCAGCTCGGGACTAGCGGGTCCGGTCGGGGCAGATACGCAGTATTTT. Translating it yields CASSSGLAGPVGADTQYF.

This clonotype was detected a few times. This sequence joins TRBV29-1 and TRBJ1-1; D may be TRBD1 (6 bases). The CDR3 has 14 residues. The V end was cut by 3 bases, the J end by 5 bases, with 16 bases between. Germline CDR1 is SQVTM and CDR2 is ANQGSEA. Here the CDR3 reads CSVDPQGMGTEAFF. The CDR3 coding sequence is TGCAGCGTTGATCCGCAGGGGATGGGGACTGAAGCTTTCTTT.